The 22 T cell receptor beta chains in this list originate from one sample, sequenced in a study of blood T cell repertoires in COVID-19. Produced via immunoSEQ multiplex PCR; TCRdb's table is partial and in-frame only. The sample includes 230,000 or so clones, more than 65% seen only once; the top ten take approximately 4%. Sample: peripheral blood. These TCRs come from a man between 50 and 59 years old with active or convalescent COVID-19.

This clone was recorded only once. The V gene is TRBV27, the J gene TRBJ1-3; D unclear. In germline, CDR1 is MNHEY, CDR2 SMNVEV (reference sequence). This CDR3 comprises 13 residues. Trimming shortened V by 6 bases and J by 0 bases, and 6 bases separated the two germline ends. CDR3 sequence reads: CASSQNSGNTIYF. CDR3 nucleotide sequence: TGTGCCAGCAGCCAGAACTCTGGAAACACCATATATTTT.

This chain joins TRBV28 and TRBJ2-7, with 7 nucleotides matching TRBD2. The CDR3 consists of 14 residues. The germline gives CDR1 MDHEN, CDR2 SYDVKM. J was trimmed by 6 bases and V by 6 bases; bases with no gene match: 11. CDR3 region: CASSPPGLVAEQYF. The CDR3 DNA follows: TGTGCCAGCAGCCCCCCCGGACTAGTCGCCGAGCAGTACTTC.

As to this clone: Other DNA sequences in this sample translate to the same CDR3. This rearrangement joins TRBV6-2 or TRBV6-3 to TRBJ1-5; D is possibly TRBD1 (6 bases). CDR1 and CDR2 from the germline V gene are MNHEY and SVGEGT. The ends were cut back, 0 bases at V and 4 bases at J, with 10 bases in the middle. The CDR3 is 15 residues long. DNA for the CDR3: TGTGCCAGCAGTTACTCAGGCAGGGGAAATCAGCCCCAGCATTTT. As protein: CASSYSGRGNQPQHF.

This clone has a single count. The chain uses TRBV5-1 and TRBJ2-7, with D possibly being TRBD1 (6 bases). Looked up from germline, CDR1 is SGHRS and CDR2 is YFSETQ. The CDR3 covers 12 residues. Deletions cut 7 bases from V and 3 bases from J, with 11 bases between. Written as DNA, the CDR3 is TGCGCCAGCGGACAGACCCGCTACGAGCAGTACTTC. It codes for CASGQTRYEQYF.

The chain has TRBV6-6 and TRBJ2-7; 10 nucleotides align to TRBD1. The CDR3 is 16 amino acids. J gave up 1 base and V 4 bases, and 7 bases lay outside the gene matches. CDR1 and CDR2 from the germline V gene are MNHNY and SVGAGI (reference sequence). CDR3 amino acids: CASSSSGTGVSYEQYF. The DNA for the CDR3 is TGTGCCAGCAGTTCCTCCGGGACAGGGGTATCCTACGAGCAGTACTTC.

The chain combines TRBV7-9 with TRBJ2-3; 9 bases agree with TRBD2. After removal of 1 base from V and 3 bases from J, the junction contained 5 bases not matched to a gene. From germline, CDR1 is SEHNR and CDR2 FQNEAQ (reference sequence). CDR3 length equals 16 residues. CDR3 residues: CASSLGLAGATDTQYF. Here the CDR3 DNA reads TGTGCCAGCAGCTTAGGGTTAGCGGGGGCTACAGATACGCAGTATTTT.

This chain joins TRBV29-1 and TRBJ1-4, with D perhaps matching TRBD1 (5 bases). The CDR3 loop spans 12 amino acids. V was pared by 6 bases and J by 0 bases, with 5 bases between. The germline gives CDR1 SQVTM, CDR2 ANQGSEA. This chain's CDR3 is CSVGATNEKLFF. DNA for the CDR3: TGCAGCGTAGGGGCAACTAATGAAAAACTGTTTTTT.

V is TRBV4-1 and J is TRBJ2-1; a weak D match, TRBD1 (5 bases). This CDR3 comprises 14 residues. V lost 6 bases and J lost 8, with 17 bases in between. The germline CDR1 and CDR2 sequences are MGHRA and YSYEKL. This chain's CDR3 is CASRVHLGADEQFF. In DNA form, the CDR3 reads TGCGCCAGCAGGGTCCACCTTGGGGCCGATGAGCAGTTCTTC.

The chain combines TRBV15 with TRBJ1-3; D not resolved. The V end was cut by 0 bases, the J end by 4 bases, with 7 bases between. Germline CDR1 is LNHNV and CDR2 is YYDKDF (reference sequence). CDR3 length: 14 residues. Here the CDR3 reads CATSRDVAGNTIYF. The CDR3 DNA reads TGTGCCACCAGCAGAGATGTGGCAGGAAACACCATATATTTT.

This clone appeared a few times. V gene TRBV2 combines with J gene TRBJ2-1, with 14 bases lining up with TRBD2. Germline loops: CDR1 SNHLY, CDR2 FYNNEI. V trimming: 4 bases; J trimming: 6 bases; junction bases outside the gene matches: 8. The CDR3 sequence is 17 residues long. DNA of the CDR3: TGTGCCAGCAGTGGTTCCGGGACTAGCGGGGGTGGCAATGAGCAGTTCTTC. It translates to CASSGSGTSGGGNEQFF.

CDR3 DNA: TGTGCCAGCAGCTCTGGGTGGGGGGGTGAGAATGAGCAGTTCTTC. Translating it yields CASSSGWGGENEQFF. The genes are TRBV7-9 and TRBJ2-1; the match to TRBD2 covers 7 bases. The junction had 10 bases not matched to a gene; V was cut back by 4 bases and J by 7 bases. CDR1 and CDR2 from the germline V gene are SEHNR and FQNEAQ (reference sequence). The CDR3 loop spans 15 amino acids.

V gene TRBV7-9 combines with J gene TRBJ1-6; D may be TRBD1 (6 bases). The CDR3 totals 15 residues. The V gene lost 5 bases and the J gene lost 7 bases, with 15 bases spanning the gap. CDR1 is SEHNR, CDR2 FQNEAQ, per germline (reference sequence). In nucleotides, the CDR3 is TGTGCCAGCAGCCCGGACAGCCTGATGAATTCACCCCTCCACTTT. Protein: CASSPDSLMNSPLHF.

This clone was recorded a few times. The rearrangement links TRBV28 to TRBJ1-1; D is ambiguous. V dropped 5 bases and J dropped 1 base, with 2 bases sitting between them. The length of the CDR3 is 11 residues. Germline V CDR1 and CDR2: MDHEN, SYDVKM. The CDR3 sequence: CASSQNTEAFF. For the CDR3, the DNA is TGTGCCAGCAGTCAGAACACTGAAGCTTTCTTT.

V gene TRBV28 combines with J gene TRBJ2-7; maybe TRBD2 (5 bases). This CDR3 contains 15 residues. CDR1 MDHEN and CDR2 SYDVKM come from the germline V gene. V lost 7 bases to trimming and J lost 4 bases, with 20 bases between them. CDR3 sequence reads: CASIGSAGRRYEQYF. The CDR3 region has the DNA TGTGCCAGCATTGGGAGTGCGGGCCGACGGTACGAGCAGTACTTC. The full variable domain, in which reference TRBV28 and TRBJ2-7 provide the parts outside the CDR3, is DVKVTQSSRYLVKRTGEKVFLECVQDMDHENMFWYRQDPGLGLRLIYFSYDVKMKEKGDIPEGYSVSREKKERFSLILESASTNQTSMYLCASIGSAGRRYEQYFGPGTRLTVT.

This chain's CDR3 is CAWSPDRLQTQYF. The CDR3 DNA sequence: TGTGCCTGGAGCCCGGACAGGCTCCAGACCCAGTACTTC. This sequence joins TRBV30 and TRBJ2-5, with 7 bases fitting TRBD1. Trimming removed 3 bases from V and 6 bases from J; junction bases left unmatched: 7. This CDR3 region has 13 residues. Germline CDR1 GTSNPN, CDR2 SVGIG (reference sequence).

This chain uses TRBV11-2 with TRBJ2-1, with 7 bases that match TRBD1. The CDR3 has 15 residues. The trim removed 5 bases at V and 8 bases at J, leaving 12 bases unmatched. Germline V lookup: CDR1 SGHAT, CDR2 FQNNGV. The CDR3 sequence: CASSPRGGQGDEQFF. The CDR3 nucleotides are TGTGCCAGCAGCCCTAGAGGGGGTCAGGGGGATGAGCAGTTCTTC. The full variable domain, rest sourced from reference TRBV11-2 and TRBJ2-1, is EAGVAQSPRYKIIEKRQSVAFWCNPISGHATLYWYQQILGQGPKLLIQFQNNGVVDDSQLPKDRFSAERLKGVDSTLKIQPAKLEDSAVYLCASSPRGGQGDEQFFGPGTRLTVL.

V usage is TRBV6-5 and J usage is TRBJ2-5, with 15 bases aligning to TRBD2. Germline CDR1 and CDR2: MNHEY and SVGAGI. J was trimmed by 5 bases and V by 8 bases; bases with no gene match: 6. The CDR3 runs 15 residues. The CDR3: CASQGLAGGLETQYF. The CDR3 coding sequence is TGTGCCAGCCAAGGACTAGCGGGGGGGCTGGAGACCCAGTACTTC.

The chain has TRBV11-3 and TRBJ2-7; no clear D. Germline-derived CDR1 and CDR2 are SGHNT and YENEEA. The V end was cut by 5 bases, the J end by 7 bases, with 15 bases between. The CDR3 sequence is 13 residues long. Here the CDR3 DNA reads TGTGCCAGCAGCACGCGACCAGGTGCAGAGCAGTACTTC. It translates to CASSTRPGAEQYF.

Of note for this clone: This sample also contains other DNA sequences that code for the same CDR3. This chain links TRBV5-1 with TRBJ2-7; D may be TRBD2 (5 bases). V was cut by 0 bases and J by 4 bases, with 8 bases left in between. The CDR3 runs 13 residues. The germline V gene encodes CDR1 SGHRS and CDR2 YFSETQ. CDR3 sequence (DNA): TGCGCCAGCAGCTTGGCCAGAGGGTACGAGCAGTACTTC. Protein product: CASSLARGYEQYF.

The table lists this clone with a few counts. The rearrangement joins TRBV6-5 to TRBJ1-2; perhaps TRBD1 as D (6 bases). V lost 8 bases and J 6 bases, leaving 16 bases between the germline ends. Germline V gene lookup returns CDR1 MNHEY and CDR2 SVGAGI. This CDR3 comprises 13 residues. CDR3 sequence reads: CASHPGHADGYTF. The CDR3, as DNA: TGTGCCAGCCACCCGGGACACGCGGATGGCTACACCTTC.

Here the CDR3 reads CASSPAGAGDEQFF. For the CDR3, the DNA is TGTGCCAGCAGCCCAGCGGGGGCCGGGGATGAGCAGTTCTTC. The rearrangement uses TRBV6-5 and TRBJ2-1; 8 bases fit TRBD2. V lost 6 bases, J lost 8 bases, and 9 bases stayed unmatched. The CDR3 is 14 amino acids. Germline CDR1 reads MNHEY; CDR2 reads SVGAGI.

The rearrangement links TRBV7-2 to TRBJ1-5, with D tentatively TRBD1 (6 bases). V was cut by 1 base and J by 5 bases, with 6 bases left in between. Germline V gives CDR1 SGHTA, CDR2 FQGNSA. This CDR3 has 13 residues. CDR3 sequence: CASSLDRDQPQHF. The CDR3, as DNA: TGTGCCAGCAGCTTAGACAGGGATCAGCCCCAGCATTTT.